The T cell receptor (beta chain) under discussion was sequenced for a study of patients and donors after allogeneic stem cell transplantation (dated by TCRdb to about 2020). A note on this clonotype: Its antigen remains unidentified. Base-call qualities are not available, and no considerably larger clone is one nucleotide away.

Libraries were prepared through RT-PCR. Sequenced using a NextSeq 550. TCRdb trimmed the raw reads at Q25, called clones with MiXCR and kept productive beta chains. Every distinct CDR3 protein forms one entry, paired with its most common genes and DNA. This sample lists approximately 150,000 distinct CDR3 sequences; approximately 24% were detected once. The ten largest clones take up roughly 26% of the sample. This clonotype was sampled from a human donor who was either an allogeneic HSCT recipient or a stem cell or donor lymphocyte infusion donor (not recorded which). It is not recorded whose cells these are; they may come from a transplant donor. Sequences were obtained from blood, either unsorted or a sorted T cell fraction (not recorded which).

The CDR3 region has the sequence CASSEQGTNTEAFF. In nucleotide form, the sequence is TGTGCCAGCAGCGAACAGGGTACGAACACTGAAGCTTTCTTT. The chain is made from TRBV2 and TRBJ1-1, and perhaps TRBD1 as D gene, on 6 matching bases. The trim is 6 bases for V and 1 base for J, with a gap of 12 bases between the germline ends. From cysteine to phenylalanine, the CDR3 is 14 amino acids long. Only the CDR3 DNA is retained, 42 bases long and in frame from the first base. CDR1 and CDR2 (SNHLY, FYNNEI) derive from the germline V gene.